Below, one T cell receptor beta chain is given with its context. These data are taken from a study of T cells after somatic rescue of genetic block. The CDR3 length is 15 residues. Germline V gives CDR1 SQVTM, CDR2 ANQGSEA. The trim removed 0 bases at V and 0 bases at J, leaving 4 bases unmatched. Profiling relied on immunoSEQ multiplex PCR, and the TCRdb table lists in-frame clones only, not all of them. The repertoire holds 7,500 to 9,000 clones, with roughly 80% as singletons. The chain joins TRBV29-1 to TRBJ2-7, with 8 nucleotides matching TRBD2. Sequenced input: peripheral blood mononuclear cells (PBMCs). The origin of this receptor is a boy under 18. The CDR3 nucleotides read TGCAGCGTTGAAGATCGCGGGGGGAACTCCTACGAGCAGTACTTC. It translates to CSVEDRGGNSYEQYF.